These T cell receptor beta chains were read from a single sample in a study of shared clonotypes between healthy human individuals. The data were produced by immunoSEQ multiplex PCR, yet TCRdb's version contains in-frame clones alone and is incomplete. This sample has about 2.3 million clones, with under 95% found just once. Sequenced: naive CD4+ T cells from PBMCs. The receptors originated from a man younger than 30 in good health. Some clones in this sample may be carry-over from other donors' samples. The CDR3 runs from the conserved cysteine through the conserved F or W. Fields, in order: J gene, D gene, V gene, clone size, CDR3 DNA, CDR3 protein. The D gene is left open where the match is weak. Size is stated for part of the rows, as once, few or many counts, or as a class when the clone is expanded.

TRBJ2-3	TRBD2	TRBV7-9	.	TGTGCCAGCAGCCCTCGACTAGCGGGAGGCACAGATACGCAGTATTTT	CASSPRLAGGTDTQYF
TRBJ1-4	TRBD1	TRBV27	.	TGTGCCAGCAGGGGGACAGCAACTAATGAAAAACTGTTTTTT	CASRGTATNEKLFF
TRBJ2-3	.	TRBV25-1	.	TGTGCCAGCAGTGTTGACCTGGGTAGGGATGGTAGCACAGATACGCAGTATTTT	CASSVDLGRDGSTDTQYF
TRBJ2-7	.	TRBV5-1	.	TGCGCCAGCAGCACCCAGGAGAGCTCCTACGAGCAGTACTTC	CASSTQESSYEQYF
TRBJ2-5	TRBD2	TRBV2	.	TGTGCCAGCAGGGTACTAGCGGGAGCGGCCCAGTACTTC	CASRVLAGAAQYF
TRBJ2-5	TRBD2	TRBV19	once	TGTGCCAGCAGATCGGGACTAGCGTCACAAGAGACCCAGTACTTC	CASRSGLASQETQYF
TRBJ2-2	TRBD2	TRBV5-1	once	TGCGCCAGCAGCTCCGTAGCGGGAGGCACCGGGGAGCTGTTTTTT	CASSSVAGGTGELFF
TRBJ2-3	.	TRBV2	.	TGTGCCAGCAGTGAGCAGACAGGCACAGATACGCAGTATTTT	CASSEQTGTDTQYF
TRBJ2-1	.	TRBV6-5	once	TGTGCCAGCCTCCCTTTTGCTGGCGTTGACAATGAGCAGTTCTTC	CASLPFAGVDNEQFF
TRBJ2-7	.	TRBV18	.	TGTGCCAGCTCACCGAACAGGGAACCTGCCTACGAGCAGTACTTC	CASSPNREPAYEQYF
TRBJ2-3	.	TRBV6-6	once	TGTGCCAGCAGTTCGACTGGCACAGATACGCAGTATTTT	CASSSTGTDTQYF
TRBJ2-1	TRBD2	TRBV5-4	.	TGTGCCAGCAGCTCCAGGACTAGCGGGGATGAGCAGTTCTTC	CASSSRTSGDEQFF
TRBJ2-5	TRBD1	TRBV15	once	TGTGCCACCAGCAGAGCGAGGGGGCTGGAGACCCAGTACTTC	CATSRARGLETQYF
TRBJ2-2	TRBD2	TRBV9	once	TGTGCCAGCAGCACCCGGACTAGCGGGAGCCCTTACACCGGGGAGCTGTTTTTT	CASSTRTSGSPYTGELFF
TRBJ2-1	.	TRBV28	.	TGTGCCAGCAGAGAAGGGGGCGGGGGACGGGAGCAGTTCTTC	CASREGGGGREQFF
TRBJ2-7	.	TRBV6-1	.	TGTGCCAGCAGTGAGACAGTAAAGTCCTACGAGCAGTACTTC	CASSETVKSYEQYF
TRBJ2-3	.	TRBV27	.	TGTGCCAGCAGTTTAGAGCCAGGGAGGAGAACAGATACGCAGTATTTT	CASSLEPGRRTDTQYF
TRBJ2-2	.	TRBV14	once	TGTGCCAGCAGCCAGCACTTAGGGACCGGGGAGCTGTTTTTT	CASSQHLGTGELFF
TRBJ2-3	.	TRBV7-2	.	TGTGCCAGCAGAGTTACAGATACGCAGTATTTT	CASRVTDTQYF
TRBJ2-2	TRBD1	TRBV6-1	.	TGTGCCAGCAGACCCGGACAGGGAAACACCGGGGAGCTGTTTTTT	CASRPGQGNTGELFF
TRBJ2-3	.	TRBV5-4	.	TGTGCCAGCAGCATGAGCACAGATACGCAGTATTTT	CASSMSTDTQYF
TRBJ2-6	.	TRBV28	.	TGTGCCAGCAGTTTAGGGGGGTCTGGGGCCAACGTCCTGACTTTC	CASSLGGSGANVLTF
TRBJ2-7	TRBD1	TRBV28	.	TGTGCCAGCAGAGAGACAGGGGGCGCGTTGGACGAGCAGTACTTC	CASRETGGALDEQYF
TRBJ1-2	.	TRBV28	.	TGTGCCAGCAGGACCCCTCCCCCCTATGGCTACACCTTC	CASRTPPPYGYTF
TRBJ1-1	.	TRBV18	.	TGTGCCAGCTCACGGGACATGATGAACACTGAAGCTTTCTTT	CASSRDMMNTEAFF
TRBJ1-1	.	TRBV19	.	TGTGCCAGTAGTATCTCCACAGCGAACACTGAAGCTTTCTTT	CASSISTANTEAFF
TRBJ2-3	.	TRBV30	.	TGTGCCTGGAGTCCCAACACAGATACGCAGTATTTT	CAWSPNTDTQYF
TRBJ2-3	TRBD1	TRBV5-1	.	TGCGCCAGCAGCTTGGACACAGGGGGCACAGATACGCAGTATTTT	CASSLDTGGTDTQYF
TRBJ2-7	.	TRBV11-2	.	TGTGCCAGCAGCTTAACTGTGGGACTCGCATCTGGCGGGTACTTC	CASSLTVGLASGGYF
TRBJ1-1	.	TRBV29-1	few	TGCAGCGTGGACAGCAACACTGAAGCTTTCTTT	CSVDSNTEAFF
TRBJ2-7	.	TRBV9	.	TGTGCCAGCAGCTTCCGGACTACCCCGAGTGAAGAGCAGTACTTC	CASSFRTTPSEEQYF
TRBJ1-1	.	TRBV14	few	TGTGCCAGCAGTAAACGGGATCCTCGGGGAGCTTTCTTT	CASSKRDPRGAFF
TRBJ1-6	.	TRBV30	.	TGTGCCTGGACCCTGACTGGATTTCTGATGTCACCCCTCCACTTT	CAWTLTGFLMSPLHF
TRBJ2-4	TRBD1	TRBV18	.	TGTGCCAGCTCCCTCTTACAGGGGATCGGGGACATTCAGTACTTC	CASSLLQGIGDIQYF
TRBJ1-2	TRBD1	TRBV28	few	TGTGCCAGCAGTTCACCGGGACAGGGTAACTATGGCTACACCTTC	CASSSPGQGNYGYTF
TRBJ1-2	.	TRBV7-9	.	TGTGCCAGCAGCCCGACGAGGACAGCTTCTAACTATGGCTACACCTTC	CASSPTRTASNYGYTF
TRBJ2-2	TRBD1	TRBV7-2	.	TGTGCCAGCAGCCCAAGGGACAGGTCAAGGAACACCGGGGAGCTGTTTTTT	CASSPRDRSRNTGELFF
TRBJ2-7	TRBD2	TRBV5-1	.	TGCGCCAGCAGCTCGGGACTAGCGGGAGCTTACGAGCAGTACTTC	CASSSGLAGAYEQYF
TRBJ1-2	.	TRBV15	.	TGTGCCACCAGCAGAGATAAGGTCTACTATGGCTACACCTTC	CATSRDKVYYGYTF
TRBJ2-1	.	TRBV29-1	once	TGCAGCGTTGATACTGGAGACAATGAGCAGTTCTTC	CSVDTGDNEQFF
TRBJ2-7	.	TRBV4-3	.	TGCGCCAGCAGCCACCGGTTGGGGGGGGCTGAATACGAGCAGTACTTC	CASSHRLGGAEYEQYF
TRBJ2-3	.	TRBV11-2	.	TGTGCCAGCAGCACCTCCGTGGGGGATACGCAGTATTTT	CASSTSVGDTQYF
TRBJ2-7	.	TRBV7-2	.	TGTGCCAGCAGCTACGCTAGCGCCCCTTCCTACGAGCAGTACTTC	CASSYASAPSYEQYF
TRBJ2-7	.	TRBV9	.	TGTGCCAGCAGCGTAGCAGAGGGGCAGGGTGTCTACGAGCAGTACTTC	CASSVAEGQGVYEQYF
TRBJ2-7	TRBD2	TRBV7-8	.	TGTGCCAGCAGCGGAGGGGGCGGGAGGGCCTACGAGCAGTACTTC	CASSGGGGRAYEQYF
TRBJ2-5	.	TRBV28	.	TGTGCCAGCAGTTTAAATCGGGGAAAAGAGACCCAGTACTTC	CASSLNRGKETQYF
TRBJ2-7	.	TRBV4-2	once	TGTGCCAGCAGCCCCCGGTCCAGCTACGAGCAGTACTTC	CASSPRSSYEQYF
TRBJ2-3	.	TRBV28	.	TGTGCCAGCAGGGGCGGGAAACAGGTTAGCACAGATACGCAGTATTTT	CASRGGKQVSTDTQYF
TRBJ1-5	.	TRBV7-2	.	TGTGCCAGCAGCTTAAGCCGGGATAGCAATCAGCCCCAGCATTTT	CASSLSRDSNQPQHF
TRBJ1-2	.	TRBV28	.	TGTGCCAGCAGGGGGCCAAATGGCTACACCTTC	CASRGPNGYTF
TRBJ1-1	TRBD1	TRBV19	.	TGTGCCAGTAGTATAGTATCAGGGGGCACTGAAGCTTTCTTT	CASSIVSGGTEAFF